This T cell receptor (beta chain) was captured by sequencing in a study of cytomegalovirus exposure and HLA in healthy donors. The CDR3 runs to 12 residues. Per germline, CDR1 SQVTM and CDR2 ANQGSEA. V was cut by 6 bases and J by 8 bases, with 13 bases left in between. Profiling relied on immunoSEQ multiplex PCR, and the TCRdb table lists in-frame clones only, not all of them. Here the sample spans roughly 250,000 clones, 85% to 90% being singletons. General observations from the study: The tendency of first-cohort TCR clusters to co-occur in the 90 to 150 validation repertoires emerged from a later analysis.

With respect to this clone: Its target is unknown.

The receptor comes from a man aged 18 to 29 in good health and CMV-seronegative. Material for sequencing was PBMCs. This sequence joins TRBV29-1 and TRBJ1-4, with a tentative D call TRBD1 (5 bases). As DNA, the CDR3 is TGCAGCGTAAGGGGTTTGGGGGAAAAACTGTTTTTT. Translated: CSVRGLGEKLFF. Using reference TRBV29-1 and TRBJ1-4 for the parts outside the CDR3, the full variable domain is SAVISQKPSRDICQRGTSLTIQCQVDSQVTMMFWYRQQPGQSLTLIATANQGSEATYESGFVIDKFPISRPNLTFSTLTVSNMSPEDSSIYLCSVRGLGEKLFFGSGTQLSVL.